This paragraph covers one T cell receptor beta chain sequence. This clonotype has ten or more counts. What antigen it recognizes has not been identified. Base-call qualities are not available, and no considerably larger clone is one nucleotide away. The data stem from a study of Graves' ophthalmopathy and Graves' hyperthyroidism (dated 2018 in TCRdb). For context, the study as a whole: Peripheral blood was collected at initial diagnosis, before any treatment. A discovery set of about a hundred patients (approximately 45 ophthalmopathy, about 58 stable hyperthyroidism) was enrolled to explore V-J signatures distinguishing ophthalmopathy from hyperthyroidism. The study used TCR beta repertoire signatures to distinguish Graves' ophthalmopathy from Graves' hyperthyroidism and to predict progression to ophthalmopathy. For independent validation, a separate cohort was made up of around 19 hyperthyroidism patients plus 17 patients who later progressed from hyperthyroidism to ophthalmopathy. After sampling, hyperthyroidism patients received methimazole starting at 30 mg daily, and ophthalmopathy patients received high-dose intravenous methylprednisolone. In total, over 130 blood samples were TCR-sequenced: approximately 42 ophthalmopathy, some 75 hyperthyroidism and approximately 17 hyperthyroidism-to-ophthalmopathy patients. In more than five hyperthyroidism patients, the T-cell repertoires found in thyroid tissue were compared with those found in blood. Results the study describes overall, beyond this receptor: No statistical method was used to set the sample size in advance, and the investigators knew which group each participant was assigned to. In cross-validation, the 13-signature model distinguished ophthalmopathy from stable hyperthyroidism with around 90% sensitivity and around 81% specificity, while in the test set the corresponding values were about 80% and 75%. In validation, the model predicted ophthalmopathy progression with about 71% sensitivity and roughly 78% specificity; roughly eleven predicted patients were CT-confirmed with GO in a median of about 6.1 months. Most expanded thyroid clonotypes with frequency above 0.001 were also detected in blood, suggesting blood repertoires may reflect the thyroid immune response.

For repertoire sequencing, the TCR beta CDR3 regions were amplified from RNA transcripts. The first round of RT-PCR was done with HTBI primers and the Qiagen OneStep RT-PCR kit, and was followed by a second round of multiplex PCR, then size selection and purification. Libraries were sequenced on an Illumina HiSeq2000 using paired-end 100 bp reads. Turning to the authors' computational methods: SOAPnuke was used for read processing, and reads with adapters, uncalled bases, a mean Phred below 15, or no exact constant-primer or identifier match were discarded. COPE v1.2.5 was used to merge high-quality paired reads. Each unique nucleotide sequence was defined as a clonotype, and clonotypes were aligned to IMGT TRB V, D and J references with MiTCR v1.1. The analysis was limited to V-J combinations with a frequency above 0.0001, which together covered around 99% of the repertoires. For each V-J combination, a TCR clonal expansion and chaos score was defined as the ratio of F50 clonal expansion to chaos observed in the TCRdist matrix. Features were reduced by Welch's t-statistics and random forest to some 13 V-J combinations, which fed a naive Bayes classifier. The similarity between thyroid and blood repertoires was quantified using the Morisita-Horn index. TCRdb cleaned the public reads at Q25 with fastp, built clones with MiXCR and kept in-frame beta chains. Records with the same CDR3 protein are collapsed into one entry carrying the most frequent genes and DNA. TCRdb assigned the V and J calls; the authors' analysis was not used. A total of a few hundred thousand distinct CDR3 sequences appear in this sample, 17% of them only once. 2.4% of the sample belongs to the ten largest clones.

Hyperthyroidism was defined as stable when no progression to ophthalmopathy occurred within 18 months of follow-up. Hyperthyroidism patients were newly diagnosed, with disease duration under 2 months, and aged 18 to 65 years. Anyone with other autoimmune diseases, uncontrolled infections, pregnancy or lactation was excluded from the study. Diagnosis relied on clinical symptoms, serum thyroxine, TRAb, thyroid ultrasound and orbital computed tomography. Using Ficoll-Paque density gradient centrifugation, PBMCs were isolated from about 9.2 ml of fresh peripheral blood. Total RNA was extracted using Trizol reagent, and RNA quality was checked on an Agilent 2100 Bioanalyzer. Sequences SGHRS (CDR1) and YFSETQ (CDR2) are obtained from the germline V gene. The V end loses 4 bases and the J end loses 4 bases, and a stretch of 14 bases separates them. From the cysteine through the phenylalanine, the CDR3 covers 14 amino acids. The only DNA kept is the CDR3, 42 bases in frame from the first base.

The chain is encoded by TRBV5-1 joined to TRBJ2-5; there is no confident call for the D gene. Sequencing used peripheral blood. This TCR derives from an adult woman with stable Graves' hyperthyroidism. The DNA sequence is as follows: TGCGCCAGCAGCCCTGGGAACTTCGGAGAGACCCAGTACTTC. Its translation reads: CASSPGNFGETQYF.